Sequencing of this TCR beta chain was carried out in a study of Graves' ophthalmopathy and Graves' hyperthyroidism. RNA served as the template for amplifying TCR beta CDR3 regions. HTBI-primed RT-PCR formed the first round, and a multiplex PCR formed the second. TCRdb used MiXCR to reprocess the multiplex PCR reads, holding one entry per CDR3 protein. The sample lists roughly 500,000 distinct CDR3 sequences; 13% to 15% were seen once. The germline CDR1 and CDR2 sequences are DFQATT and SNEGSKA (reference sequence). Trimming removed 3 bases from V and 5 bases from J, with 13 bases in between. The CDR3 runs 13 residues. This clonotype occurred many times. Patients were excluded if they had other autoimmune diseases or uncontrolled infections, and likewise if pregnancy or lactation applied.

What was sequenced was blood. This clonotype was sampled from a woman under 40 with Graves' ophthalmopathy. V and J are TRBV20-1 and TRBJ2-5; weak D call: TRBD2 (5 bases). The CDR3: CSARGLGIETQYF. The DNA for the CDR3 is TGCAGTGCTAGGGGTCTCGGGATCGAGACCCAGTACTTC.